A selection of T cell receptor beta chains follows, all from one sample in a study of cytomegalovirus exposure and HLA in healthy donors. Only in-frame clones appear in the TCRdb table, and some are missing; sequencing was by immunoSEQ multiplex PCR. The sample lists 90,000 or so clones, around 96% occurring once. Specimen: PBMCs. Every receptor here comes from a man aged 18 to 30 in good health and CMV-seronegative. Each CDR3 is given with its conserved first and last residue. D genes are given only for firm matches. For some rows the clone size is stated as once, few or many, or as a class when expanded; others skip it.

D gene	V gene	J gene	clone size	CDR3 protein	CDR3 DNA
.	TRBV21-1	TRBJ1-5	.	CASSKGGKSRDQPQHF	TGTGCCAGCAGCAAAGGAGGTAAATCCAGGGATCAGCCCCAGCATTTT
TRBD2	TRBV5-6	TRBJ2-3	few	CASSLVSGSADTQYF	TGTGCCAGCAGCTTGGTTAGCGGGAGCGCAGATACGCAGTATTTT
TRBD2	TRBV2	TRBJ2-1	.	CASSEARGLADEQFF	TGTGCCAGCAGTGAAGCGCGGGGACTAGCAGATGAGCAGTTCTTC
.	TRBV19	TRBJ2-6	.	CASAGQLVRSGANVLTF	TGTGCCAGTGCTGGGCAACTCGTTCGCTCTGGGGCCAACGTCCTGACTTTC
TRBD1	TRBV5-5	TRBJ1-1	.	CASSRRDRPMNTEAFF	TGTGCCAGCAGCAGACGGGACAGACCCATGAACACTGAAGCTTTCTTT
.	TRBV7-2	TRBJ2-3	.	CASSLTKRVTDTQYF	TGTGCCAGCAGCTTAACCAAGCGGGTCACAGATACGCAGTATTTT
TRBD1	TRBV19	TRBJ1-4	.	CASSRTGRLTNEKLFF	TGTGCCAGTAGTAGGACAGGGCGGCTCACTAATGAAAAACTGTTTTTT
.	TRBV9	TRBJ2-1	once	CASSVVQGEQFF	TGTGCCAGCAGCGTAGTCCAGGGGGAGCAGTTCTTC
.	TRBV6-6	TRBJ1-3	.	CASSSTGQSGNTIYF	TGTGCCAGCAGTTCCACAGGGCAGTCTGGAAACACCATATATTTT
.	TRBV25-1	TRBJ1-2	.	CASSEWGDDPAYGYTF	TGTGCCAGCAGTGAATGGGGGGACGACCCGGCCTATGGCTACACCTTC
TRBD2	TRBV9	TRBJ2-1	once	CASGPGLGWWYEQFF	TGTGCCAGCGGACCCGGACTAGGTTGGTGGTATGAGCAGTTCTTC
TRBD1	TRBV27	TRBJ1-2	.	CASNKQGAAGYTF	TGTGCCAGCAACAAACAGGGGGCTGCTGGCTACACCTTC
TRBD1	TRBV7-6	TRBJ2-5	.	CASSSDRDETQYF	TGTGCCAGCAGCTCAGACAGGGACGAGACCCAGTACTTC
TRBD2	TRBV4-1	TRBJ2-1	once	CASSQDPSGRAEFF	TGCGCCAGCAGCCAAGATCCTAGCGGGAGGGCCGAGTTCTTC
.	TRBV5-1	TRBJ2-1	.	CASSLGQSSSYNEQFF	TGCGCCAGCAGCTTGGGCCAGTCCAGCTCCTACAATGAGCAGTTCTTC
TRBD2	TRBV27	TRBJ2-2	.	CASSFIDRDYGLGGELFF	TGTGCCAGCAGTTTTATCGACCGGGACTATGGTCTTGGAGGGGAGCTGTTTTTT
TRBD1	TRBV7-3	TRBJ1-1	.	CASSSRGLVTEAFF	TGTGCCAGCAGTTCCAGGGGGCTTGTCACTGAAGCTTTCTTT
TRBD1	TRBV7-8	TRBJ2-5	.	CASSSALGTGVKTQYF	TGTGCCAGCAGCTCTGCGCTCGGGACAGGGGTAAAGACCCAGTACTTC
.	TRBV29-1	TRBJ2-7	.	CSVLGSYEQYF	TGCAGCGTCCTGGGCAGTTACGAGCAGTACTTC
.	TRBV7-2	TRBJ2-5	.	CASSDQRFQETQYF	TGTGCCAGCAGCGATCAGCGATTTCAAGAGACCCAGTACTTC
.	TRBV5-1	TRBJ1-5	.	CASSLVPGSQPQHF	TGCGCCAGCAGCTTGGTACCGGGAAGTCAGCCCCAGCATTTT
TRBD2	TRBV5-1	TRBJ2-2	.	CASSSGLAGVAGELFF	TGCGCCAGCAGCTCCGGGCTAGCGGGAGTCGCCGGGGAGCTGTTTTTT
.	TRBV29-1	TRBJ1-5	.	CSVEDPGQPQHF	TGCAGCGTTGAAGATCCGGGGCAGCCCCAGCATTTT
TRBD2	TRBV30	TRBJ2-1	.	CAWRLGLAGHNHRDEQFF	TGTGCCTGGAGATTGGGACTAGCGGGCCATAACCACCGGGATGAGCAGTTCTTC
.	TRBV27	TRBJ2-7	.	CASRSIWDTSYEQYF	TGTGCCAGCAGGTCGATATGGGACACAAGTTACGAGCAGTACTTC
.	TRBV19	TRBJ1-4	.	CASSISPDTWSNEKLFF	TGTGCCAGTAGTATATCCCCGGACACTTGGAGCAATGAAAAACTGTTTTTT
TRBD1	TRBV29-1	TRBJ1-4	.	CSVSQTGAGEKLFF	TGCAGCGTCTCCCAGACAGGGGCGGGGGAAAAACTGTTTTTT
.	TRBV5-6	TRBJ2-2	.	CASSFFFRGPVGELFF	TGTGCCAGCAGCTTTTTTTTTAGGGGTCCCGTCGGGGAGCTGTTTTTT
TRBD1	TRBV14	TRBJ1-1	.	CASSPLQQGGPLAFF	TGTGCCAGCAGCCCGCTCCAACAGGGGGGACCATTGGCTTTCTTT
.	TRBV28	TRBJ1-1	.	CASSKIRQPNTEAFF	TGTGCCAGCAGTAAAATTCGACAGCCGAACACTGAAGCTTTCTTT